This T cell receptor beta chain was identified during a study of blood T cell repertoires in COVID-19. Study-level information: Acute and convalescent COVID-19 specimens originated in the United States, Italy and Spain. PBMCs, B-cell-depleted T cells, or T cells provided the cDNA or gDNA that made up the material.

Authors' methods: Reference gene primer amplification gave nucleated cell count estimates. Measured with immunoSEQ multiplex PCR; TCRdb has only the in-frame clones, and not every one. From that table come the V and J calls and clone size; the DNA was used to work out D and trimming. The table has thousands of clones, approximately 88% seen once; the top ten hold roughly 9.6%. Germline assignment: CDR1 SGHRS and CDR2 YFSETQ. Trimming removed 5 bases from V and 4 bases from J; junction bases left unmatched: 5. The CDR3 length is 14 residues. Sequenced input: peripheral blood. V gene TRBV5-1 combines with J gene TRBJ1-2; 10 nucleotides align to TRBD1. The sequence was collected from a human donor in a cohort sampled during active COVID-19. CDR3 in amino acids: CASRGDRGLYGYTF. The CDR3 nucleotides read TGCGCCAGCAGAGGGGACAGGGGCCTCTATGGCTACACCTTC.